This T cell receptor (beta chain) was sequenced during a study of shared clonotypes between healthy human individuals. Concerning this clone: Its antigen is not identified.

Libraries were prepared by immunoSEQ multiplex PCR; TCRdb keeps only in-frame clonotypes and omits some of them. Here the sample spans about 480,000 clones, about four fifths being singletons. Tens of millions of PBMCs were counted before genomic DNA extraction. The V end was cut by 1 base, the J end by 0 bases, with 13 bases between. The CDR3 sequence is 17 residues long. Germline V gene lookup returns CDR1 MGHRA and CDR2 YSYEKL. Regarding the study as a whole: The donor pool, a small one, limited the genetic and exposure-history diversity represented.

This chain links TRBV4-1 with TRBJ2-4; no firm D call. Sequencing was done on a sample of PBMCs. This receptor was taken from a woman aged 40 to 50 in good health. Some clones in this sample may be carry-over from other donors' samples. CDR3 sequence: CASSQGVPLAAKNIQYF. Here the CDR3 DNA reads TGCGCCAGCAGCCAAGGTGTCCCCCTGGCAGCCAAAAACATTCAGTACTTC.